The clone carrying this T cell receptor beta chain was counted a few times. Antigen specificity is unknown. The sample originates from a study of glioma-infiltrating T cells. General study points: Above-expected tissue-blood divergence occurred in all gliomas, most in low-grade ones.

Amplification of TCR alpha and beta CDR3 regions from RNA used iRepertoire nested multiplex PCR. TCRdb re-called the multiplex PCR reads through MiXCR, storing one row per CDR3 protein. The repertoire has a few hundred thousand distinct CDR3 sequences, about two fifths of them found once; the top ten carry 12%. CDR3 size: 15 residues. Germline assignment: CDR1 LGHDT and CDR2 YNNKEL (reference sequence). V shed 1 base and J shed 1 base, with 10 bases lying between them. The chain is built from TRBV3-1 and TRBJ2-5, with D tentatively TRBD2 (6 bases). The specimen was glioma tissue, nonneoplastic brain tissue, or PBMCs (not recorded which). This sequence originates from a human donor with low-grade glioma or glioblastoma, undergoing nonglioma brain surgery, or in good health (not recorded which). The CDR3 reads CASSQAGLFQETQYF. Written as DNA, the CDR3 is TGTGCCAGCAGCCAAGCCGGACTATTCCAAGAGACCCAGTACTTC.